This TCR beta chain was captured by sequencing in a study of blood T cell repertoires in COVID-19. Turning to the study itself: COVID-19 samples collected from the United States, Italy and Spain covered acute and convalescent phases. T cells, B-cell-depleted T cells, or PBMCs provided the cDNA or gDNA that served as material.

How the authors handled the data: For nucleated cells, counts were estimated from reference gene primer amplification. This table comes from immunoSEQ multiplex PCR, and its TCRdb copy is limited to in-frame clones, with some not included. Clonal size and the V and J genes are those of that table, whereas D and trimming came from the DNA. The sample includes roughly 280,000 clones, over 65% of them seen just once. The length of the CDR3 is 17 residues. V lost 2 bases to trimming and J lost 6 bases; unmatched junction nucleotides: 11. Germline values: CDR1 SGDLS, CDR2 YYNGEE. The sample taken for sequencing was peripheral blood. The source is a man in his sixties who had recovered from COVID-19. The rearrangement uses TRBV9 and TRBJ2-1, with 10 bases lining up with TRBD1. CDR3 sequence (DNA): TGTGCCAGCAGCGTTACTATAGTGGGGACAGGGGTCAATGAGCAGTTCTTC. Translation: CASSVTIVGTGVNEQFF.